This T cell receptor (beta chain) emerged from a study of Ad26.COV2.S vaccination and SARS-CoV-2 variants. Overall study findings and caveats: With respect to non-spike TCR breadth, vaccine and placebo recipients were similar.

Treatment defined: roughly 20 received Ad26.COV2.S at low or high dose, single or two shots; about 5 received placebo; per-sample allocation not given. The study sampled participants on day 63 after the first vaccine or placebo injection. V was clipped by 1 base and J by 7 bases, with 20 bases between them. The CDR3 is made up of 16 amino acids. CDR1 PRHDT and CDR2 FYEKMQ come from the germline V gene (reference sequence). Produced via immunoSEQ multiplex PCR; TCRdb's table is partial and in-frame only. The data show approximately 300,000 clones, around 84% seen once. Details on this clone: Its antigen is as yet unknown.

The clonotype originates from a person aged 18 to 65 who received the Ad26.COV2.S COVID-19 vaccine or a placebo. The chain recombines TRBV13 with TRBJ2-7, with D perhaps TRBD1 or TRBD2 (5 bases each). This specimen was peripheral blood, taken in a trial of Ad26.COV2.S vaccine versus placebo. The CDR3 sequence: CASSLEPPRGPIEQYF. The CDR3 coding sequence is TGTGCCAGCAGCTTAGAGCCCCCACGGGGCCCCATAGAGCAGTACTTC. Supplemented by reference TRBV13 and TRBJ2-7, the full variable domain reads AAGVIQSPRHLIKEKRETATLKCYPIPRHDTVYWYQQGPGQDPQFLISFYEKMQSDKGSIPDRFSAQQFSDYHSELNMSSLELGDSALYFCASSLEPPRGPIEQYFGPGTRLTVT.